One TCR beta chain is described in this entry. Its antigen is undetermined. This record belongs to a study of Tregs in tolerant kidney transplant recipients. Broader study findings: No direct test of biological reproducibility was done here. Activated donor B cell expansion appeared to reveal the most relevant donor-specific TCRbeta repertoire. Findings come from small patient numbers and require larger validation.

Measured with immunoSEQ multiplex PCR; TCRdb has only the in-frame clones, and not every one. This table has around 16,000 clones, just over 90% appearing once. Germline V gene data show CDR1 as SEHNR and CDR2 as FQNEAQ (reference sequence). This CDR3 has 15 amino acids. V was shortened by 4 bases and J by 7 bases, with 14 bases between the two germline ends. CD4+CD25+CD127- Tregs, CD4+CD25- non-Tregs, CD4 and CD8 cells were sorted. The sequencing sample was made of CD8+ T cells from blood. V is TRBV7-9 and J is TRBJ1-6; a weak D match, TRBD1 (6 bases). This sequence was found in a human donor in good health. DNA of the CDR3: TGTGCCAGCAGCTCCGAGCCGGGACAAAATTCACCCCTCCACTTT. As protein: CASSSEPGQNSPLHF.